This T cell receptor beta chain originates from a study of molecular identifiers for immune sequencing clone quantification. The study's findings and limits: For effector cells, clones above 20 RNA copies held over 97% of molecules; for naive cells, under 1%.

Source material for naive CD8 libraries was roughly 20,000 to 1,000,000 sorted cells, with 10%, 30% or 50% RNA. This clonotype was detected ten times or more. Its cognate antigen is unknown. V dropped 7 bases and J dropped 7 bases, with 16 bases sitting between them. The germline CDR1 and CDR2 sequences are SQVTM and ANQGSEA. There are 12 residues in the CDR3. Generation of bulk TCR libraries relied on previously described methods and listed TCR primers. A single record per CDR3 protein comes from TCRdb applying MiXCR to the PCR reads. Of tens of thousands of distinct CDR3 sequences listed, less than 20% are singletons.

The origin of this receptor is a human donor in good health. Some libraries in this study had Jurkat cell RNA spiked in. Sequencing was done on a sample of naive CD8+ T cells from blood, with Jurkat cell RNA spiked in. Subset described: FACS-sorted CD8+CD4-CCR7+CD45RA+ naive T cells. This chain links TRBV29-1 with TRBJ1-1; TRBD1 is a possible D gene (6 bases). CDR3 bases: TGCAGCGCTGAGACAGGCAGCTATGAAGCTTTCTTT. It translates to CSAETGSYEAFF.